The source of this T cell receptor beta chain is a study of chemoradiotherapy in HPV16-positive cancers. About the research overall: Functional T-cell assays on a couple of HPV16-positive patients' cells defined candidate HPV-specific clones and common TCR motifs.

Regarding this clone: Its specificity is unknown.

Some clones are missing from TCRdb's copy, which holds only in-frame ones; the method was immunoSEQ multiplex PCR. The sample has about 12,000 clones, around 71% seen once. Study-level findings and limits: Better recurrence-free survival went with HPV-responsive T-cell expansion in HPV16-positive patients. Candidate HPV-specific clones and E7-related TCR motifs grew in tumor during treatment.

Trimming shortened V by 5 bases and J by 3 bases, and 10 bases separated the two germline ends. This CDR3 spans 14 amino acids. Germline V gives CDR1 SGHVS, CDR2 FNYEAQ. Sampling was carried out from a patient who underwent chemoradiotherapy. The sequence came from a human donor with HPV-associated anogenital cancer. The chain combines TRBV7-6 with TRBJ1-4; D is possibly TRBD1 (6 bases). DNA of the CDR3: TGTGCCAGCAGCCCAACAGGGTCTAATGAAAAACTGTTTTTT. Translation: CASSPTGSNEKLFF.